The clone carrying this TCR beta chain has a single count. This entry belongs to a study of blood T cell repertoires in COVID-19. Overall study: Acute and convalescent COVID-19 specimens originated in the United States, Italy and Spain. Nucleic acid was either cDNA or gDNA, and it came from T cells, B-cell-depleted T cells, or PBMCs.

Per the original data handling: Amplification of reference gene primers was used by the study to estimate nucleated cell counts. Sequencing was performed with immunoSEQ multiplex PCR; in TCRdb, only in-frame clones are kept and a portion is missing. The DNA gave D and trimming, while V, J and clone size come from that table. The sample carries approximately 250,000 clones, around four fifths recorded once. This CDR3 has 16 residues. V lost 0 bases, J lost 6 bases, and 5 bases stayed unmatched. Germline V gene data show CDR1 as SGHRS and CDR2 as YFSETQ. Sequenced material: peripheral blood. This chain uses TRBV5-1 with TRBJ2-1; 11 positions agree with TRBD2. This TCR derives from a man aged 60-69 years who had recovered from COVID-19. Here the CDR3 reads CASSLATSGRVNEQFF. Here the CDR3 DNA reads TGCGCCAGCAGCTTGGCCACTAGCGGGAGAGTCAATGAGCAGTTCTTC. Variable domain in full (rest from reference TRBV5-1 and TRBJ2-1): KAGVTQTPRYLIKTRGQQVTLSCSPISGHRSVSWYQQTPGQGLQFLFEYFSETQRNKGNFPGRFSGRQFSNSRSEMNVSTLELGDSALYLCASSLATSGRVNEQFFGPGTRLTVL.